Listed below are T cell receptor beta chains from one sample, sequenced in a study of cytotoxic CD8 clonotypes in ibrutinib-treated CLL. Data came from immunoSEQ multiplex PCR; TCRdb stores just in-frame clones and leaves some out. The sample lists 300,000 to 350,000 clones, roughly 85% occurring once. This specimen was PBMCs, taken before ibrutinib treatment. Every receptor here comes from a human donor with chronic lymphocytic leukemia. Each CDR3 is given with its conserved first and last residue.

cdr3_aa cdr3_length j_call v_call
CASRGSGRSVGELFF 15 TRBJ2-2 TRBV19
CASSLDRGTTEAFF 14 TRBJ1-1 TRBV7-2
CASSQDGYSNQPQHF 15 TRBJ1-5 TRBV6-5
CASSRWGAEISYGYTF 16 TRBJ1-2 TRBV19
CASSLQGENQPQHF 14 TRBJ1-5 TRBV7-9
CASSWGQGGGEKLFF 15 TRBJ1-4 TRBV5-1
CASSLYTQWASEAFF 15 TRBJ1-1 TRBV5-1
CATSVGTGSALRTQYF 16 TRBJ2-5 TRBV15
CASSVGAGVTDTQYF 15 TRBJ2-3 TRBV9
CASSQGSGRGYEQYF 15 TRBJ2-7 TRBV4-3
CASSPGINEQFF 12 TRBJ2-1 TRBV5-1
CASSLFQGRTEAFF 14 TRBJ1-1 TRBV27
CASRRLRASNYGYTF 15 TRBJ1-2 TRBV28
CASRTTEQETQYF 13 TRBJ2-5 TRBV6-5
CASSPDSAEAFF 12 TRBJ1-1 TRBV18
CASSREWDRAYEQYF 15 TRBJ2-7 TRBV4-1
CASSPLETGVTEAFF 15 TRBJ1-1 TRBV18
CASSLARSRETQYF 14 TRBJ2-5 TRBV7-9
CASSFTGPYEQYF 13 TRBJ2-7 TRBV7-9
CASSLDYNEQFF 12 TRBJ2-1 TRBV7-9
CASSVGLAGEYEQYF 15 TRBJ2-7 TRBV9
CASSYDPSYEQYF 13 TRBJ2-7 TRBV6-5
CASSPTLAGVLSYEQYF 17 TRBJ2-7 TRBV14
CASSEPGLAGNTGELFF 17 TRBJ2-2 TRBV10-1
CASSRTSGRKYNEQFF 16 TRBJ2-1 TRBV6-4
CASSSTAVQFF 11 TRBJ2-1 TRBV27
CASSLVAGTGPALGTQYF 18 TRBJ2-3 TRBV7-2
CAWSIMTAEAFF 12 TRBJ1-1 TRBV30
CASSYFLGSSYEQYF 15 TRBJ2-7 TRBV6-5
CASTYFEGRGAEAFF 15 TRBJ1-1 TRBV2
CASSLEASGTLGEQYF 16 TRBJ2-7 TRBV7-2
CASKQDRVSSYEQYF 15 TRBJ2-7 TRBV2
CASSKKSSHEQYF 13 TRBJ2-7 TRBV4-3